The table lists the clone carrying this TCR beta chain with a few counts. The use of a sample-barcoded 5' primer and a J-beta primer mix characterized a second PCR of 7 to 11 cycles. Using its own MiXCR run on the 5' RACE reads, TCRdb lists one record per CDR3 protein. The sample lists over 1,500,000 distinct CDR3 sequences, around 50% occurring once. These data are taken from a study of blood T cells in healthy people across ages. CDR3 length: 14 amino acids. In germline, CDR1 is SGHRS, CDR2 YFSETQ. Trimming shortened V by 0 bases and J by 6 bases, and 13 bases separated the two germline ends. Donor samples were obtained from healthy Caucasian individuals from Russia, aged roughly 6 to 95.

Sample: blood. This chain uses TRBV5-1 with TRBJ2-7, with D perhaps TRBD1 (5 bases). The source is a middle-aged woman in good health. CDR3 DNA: TGCGCCAGCAGCTTGGAATCGGCAGGGTCCGAGCAGTACTTC. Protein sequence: CASSLESAGSEQYF.